This T cell receptor beta chain was documented in a study of PD-L1 blockade in urothelial cancer. TCRdb's copy holds only in-frame clones and misses some; the assay was immunoSEQ multiplex PCR. This table has some 51,000 clones, about 86% appearing once. The CDR3 extends over 14 amino acids. The germline CDR1 and CDR2 sequences are MNHEY and SVGAGI. Trimming stripped 7 bases from V and 3 bases from J, with 13 bases between. This sequence originates from a man between 60 and 75 years old with urothelial cancer. The chain employs TRBV6-5 and TRBJ1-3, with D perhaps TRBD1 (5 bases). The specimen was PBMCs, collected around atezolizumab (anti-PD-L1) treatment. The CDR3 is CASTRGGSGNTIYF. CDR3 DNA: TGTGCCAGCACCCGCGGGGGTAGTGGAAACACCATATATTTT.